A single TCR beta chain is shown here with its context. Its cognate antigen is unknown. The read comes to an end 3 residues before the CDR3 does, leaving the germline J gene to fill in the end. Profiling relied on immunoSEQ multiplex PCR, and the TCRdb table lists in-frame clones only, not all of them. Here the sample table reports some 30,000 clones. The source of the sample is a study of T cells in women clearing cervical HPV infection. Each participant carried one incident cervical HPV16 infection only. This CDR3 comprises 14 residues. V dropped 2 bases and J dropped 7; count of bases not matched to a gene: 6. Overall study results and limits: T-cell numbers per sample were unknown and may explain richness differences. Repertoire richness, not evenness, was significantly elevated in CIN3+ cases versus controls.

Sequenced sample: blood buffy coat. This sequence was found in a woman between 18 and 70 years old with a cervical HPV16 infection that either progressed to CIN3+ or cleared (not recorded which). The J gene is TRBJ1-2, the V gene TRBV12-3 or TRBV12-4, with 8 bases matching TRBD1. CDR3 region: CASSLRQGAGGYTF. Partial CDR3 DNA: TGTGCCAGCAGTTTAAGGCAGGGGGCGGGTGGC.